This TCR beta chain derives from a study of shared clonotypes between healthy human individuals (TCRdb year 2020). Some background on the complete study: Three men and a couple of women, aged 18 to 49 years, made up the cohort. For each donor, CD4 naive and CD4 memory were each run on three plates, CD8 naive on two plates, and CD8 memory on one plate. To estimate repertoire size and how much clonotypes are shared between individuals, the study performed deep sequencing of blood TCR repertoires from roughly five healthy adults. To increase sequencing depth and limit assay-specific biases, different laboratories used diverse techniques to prepare libraries and sequence TCR repertoires. Between about 0.9 and 10 billion PBMCs per donor were obtained by leukapheresis. Here is what the overall study found, with its caveats: Sharing across four donors was observed for about 5% of naive CD4, about 4% of naive CD8, 2% to 2.5% of memory CD4, and roughly 0.4% of memory CD8 clonotypes. Pairwise subsampling led to the expectation that sequencing depth would affect the degree of clonotype sharing among donors. Compared with non-shared clonotypes, clonotypes shared by all four sorted-subset donors had higher generation probabilities. Estimated clonotype richness was generally larger for naive than for memory subsets. Rarefaction of sorted-subset datasets indicated incomplete sequencing despite the large sequencing depth. Sampling was restricted to blood, and TCR repertoires in tissue are likely to differ from TCR repertoires in blood. Because the study included only a small number of donors, the genetic and exposure-history diversity represented was limited.

Points on this clone: Its antigen remains unidentified. No much larger clonotype is one base removed from it; base qualities were not supplied.

TCR CDR3 regions were amplified from genomic DNA by multiplex PCR using the deep immunoSEQ assay. Extracted genomic DNA from each cell subset was distributed evenly across all wells of several immunoSEQ 96-well plates, and each plate was treated as a replicate. Each replicate PCR for sorted subsets received about 210 ng genomic DNA, equal to tens of thousands of T cell genomes. Purified libraries were measured with a Qubit 3.0 fluorometer, size-checked on a Bioanalyzer 2100, and measured again with the KAPA Library Quantification kit. Each immunoSEQ 96-well plate was sequenced on its own single-read 150-cycle Illumina NextSeq 550 flow cell. The study's processing was this. Because only junctional sequences without quality scores were contained in the immunoSEQ output, filtering matching that applied to full-length reads could not be performed. Sequences were annotated with PyIR, a Python wrapper for IgBLAST v1.9, and V/J genes and CDR3 were assigned using IMGT germline references. Reads with weak V/J assignments (E-value above 1e-6), missing CDR3, stop codons, out-of-frame junctions, or ambiguous translated residues were removed. V3J clonotypes were defined by identical inferred V gene, J gene, and CDR3 amino acid sequence. To compute the percentage overlap between repertoires, the number of shared unique clonotypes was divided by the size of the smaller repertoire. RTK rarefaction, the Chao1 estimator, and Recon v2.1 estimates of unobserved clonotypes were used to assess repertoire richness. OLGA was used to compute generation probabilities for all TCRbeta clonotypes that the gDNA method yielded from four donors. TCRdb took this table from immuneACCESS and kept in-frame rearrangements with V and J called. Such tables lack part of the clones; where checked against another copy, unresolved V genes explain under half of the gap, and the rest is unexplained. V and J calls and clone size are as listed in that table; D and trimming were resolved from the DNA. The table for this sample lists about 680,000 clones; around 72% of them were counted only once. 1.5% to 2% of the sample is in the top ten clones.

The donors were healthy, HIV-negative adults who had no recently reported acute infections or vaccinations. Every donor was a Caucasian adult residing in Nashville, Tennessee, USA. Magnetic negative selection was used to enrich CD4+ T cells, after which naive cells were positively selected on CD45RA and the negative fraction became the memory subset. After blood collection by leukapheresis, PBMCs were isolated using Ficoll-Histopaque density gradient centrifugation and then cryopreserved in the vapor phase of liquid nitrogen. Analytical flow cytometry was used to check the purity and quantity of each magnetically sorted T cell population. Each sorted fraction had its genomic DNA isolated and then quantified by UV absorbance on a Nanodrop 2000c. This TCR came from a woman aged 25 to 39 in good health. Sequences were obtained from memory CD4+ T cells sorted from blood. The cell subset or site label, as the study defines it: CD45RA-negative fraction.

CDR3 region: CASSLVGTGGLNTEAFF. The DNA sequence is given as TGTGCCAGCAGCTTAGTGGGGACAGGGGGACTGAACACTGAAGCTTTCTTT. In this chain, TRBV11-2 is recombined with TRBJ1-1; the junction holds 11 bases that match TRBD1. Trimming removed 1 base from V and 0 bases from J; the gene matches leave 4 bases unexplained. Its CDR3 holds 17 amino acids, cysteine through phenylalanine. Only the CDR3 portion is preserved as DNA: 51 bases, with reading frame beginning at the first base. CDR1 and CDR2, looked up from the germline V gene, are SGHAT and FQNNGV. With the rest looked up from the reference TRBV11-2 and TRBJ1-1 genes rather than sequenced, the full variable domain is EAGVAQSPRYKIIEKRQSVAFWCNPISGHATLYWYQQILGQGPKLLIQFQNNGVVDDSQLPKDRFSAERLKGVDSTLKIQPAKLEDSAVYLCASSLVGTGGLNTEAFFGQGTRLTVV.